These 25 T cell receptor beta chains were all obtained from the same sample, sequenced in a study of CD8 T cells in ankylosing spondylitis. Each CDR3 protein gets one entry after TCRdb re-called the 5' RACE reads with MiXCR. The data show 150,000 to 200,000 distinct CDR3 sequences, with 15% to 20% seen just once and 4.3% held by the top ten. Sequences were obtained from blood, either unsorted or a sorted T cell fraction (not recorded which). Every receptor here comes from a male donor aged 5 to 29 with ankylosing spondylitis or in good health (not recorded which).

This clonotype was seen ten or more times. Germline and junction disagree at one end, which may indicate a read error. CDR3 nucleotides: TGTGCCAGCAGTTTCGGGACTAGCCCTCATTTT. It translates to CASSFGTSPHF. The rearrangement joins TRBV28 to TRBJ2-3, with 9 nucleotides matching TRBD2. CDR1 and CDR2 from the germline V gene are MDHEN and SYDVKM. This CDR3 has 11 amino acids.

This clonotype has ten or more counts. The chain uses TRBV7-2 and TRBJ2-3, with 8 nucleotides matching TRBD2. The CDR3 is 13 residues long. V was clipped by 5 bases and J by 5 bases; unmatched bases: 3. Germline V gene sequence: CDR1 SGHTA, CDR2 FQGNSA. The CDR3 DNA is TGTGCCAGCAGCCGGGGGGGCAAAGATACGCAGTATTTT. Translated, it gives CASSRGGKDTQYF. Supplemented by reference TRBV7-2 and TRBJ2-3, the full variable domain reads GAGVSQSPSNKVTEKGKDVELRCDPISGHTALYWYRQSLGQGLEFLIYFQGNSAPDKSGLPSDRFSAERTGGSVSTLTIQRTQQEDSAVYLCASSRGGKDTQYFGPGTRLTVL.

Ten or more counts support this clonotype. As DNA, the CDR3 is TGTGCCATCACCCCGGGAGGGGTTGAATCAAACTATGGCTACACCTTC. Its protein is CAITPGGVESNYGYTF. V usage is TRBV10-3 and J usage is TRBJ1-2; D is perhaps TRBD1 (5 bases). Germline-derived CDR1 and CDR2 are ENHRY and SYGVKD. The ends were cut back, 7 bases at V and 2 bases at J, with 20 bases in the middle. This CDR3 is 16 amino acids long.

The rearrangement uses TRBV7-2 and TRBJ2-7; the D is unclear. Germline-derived CDR1 and CDR2 are SGHTA and FQGNSA. V was shortened by 3 bases and J by 2 bases, with 8 bases between the two germline ends. This CDR3 is 13 amino acids long. The CDR3 sequence is CASSFPFPYEQYF. The DNA of the CDR3 is TGTGCCAGCAGCTTTCCCTTCCCCTACGAGCAGTACTTC.

This clonotype was detected ten times or more. V gene TRBV5-1 combines with J gene TRBJ2-1; tentative D call: TRBD2 (6 bases). This CDR3 is 13 amino acids long. Germline CDR1 is SGHRS and CDR2 is YFSETQ. V dropped 1 base and J dropped 9 bases, with 11 bases sitting between them. CDR3 DNA: TGCGCCAGCAGCTTGCGGGAGAGTTCTGAGCAGTTCTTC. This gives the protein CASSLRESSEQFF.

This clonotype came up many times. The CDR3 spells CASKQGASTEAFF. In nucleotides, the CDR3 is TGCGCCAGCAAACAGGGGGCGAGCACTGAAGCTTTCTTT. V usage is TRBV5-1 and J usage is TRBJ1-1; 9 positions match TRBD1. CDR3 size: 13 residues. J lost 4 bases, V lost 6 bases, and 4 bases had no gene match. Germline V CDR1 and CDR2: SGHRS, YFSETQ.

J is TRBJ2-3 and V is TRBV6-1; weak D call: TRBD2 (6 bases). Trimming shortened V by 3 bases and J by 6 bases, and 13 bases separated the two germline ends. The CDR3 length is 14 residues. Germline-derived CDR1 and CDR2 are MNHNS and SASEGT. As DNA, the CDR3 is TGTGCCAGCAGTGAGGTTAGCGGCCTGGATACGCAGTATTTT. The encoded protein is CASSEVSGLDTQYF.

This clonotype was counted at least ten times. This sequence joins TRBV5-1 and TRBJ2-5, with 12 bases fitting TRBD2. V trimming: 0 bases; J trimming: 3 bases; junction bases outside the gene matches: 3. Germline V gene data show CDR1 as SGHRS and CDR2 as YFSETQ. This CDR3 has 16 residues. CDR3: CASSLGLAGGEETQYF. As DNA, the CDR3 is TGCGCCAGCAGCTTGGGTCTAGCGGGAGGGGAAGAGACCCAGTACTTC.

This clonotype was seen repeatedly, ten times or more. The V and J genes are TRBV7-9 and TRBJ2-7, with TRBD1 matching 7 bases. Germline values: CDR1 SEHNR, CDR2 FQNEAQ (reference sequence). The ends lost 4 bases at V and 1 base at J; junction bases unmatched: 1. The CDR3 sequence is 13 residues long. CDR3 loop: CASSWGQSYEQYF. The CDR3 DNA follows: TGTGCCAGCAGCTGGGGACAGTCCTACGAGCAGTACTTC.

The chain combines TRBV7-9 with TRBJ1-2; D gene unclear. The CDR3 totals 15 residues. CDR1 is SEHNR and CDR2 is FQNEAQ in the germline V gene (reference sequence). Trimming removed 3 bases from V and 2 bases from J, with 13 bases in between. This CDR3 reads CASSLGEHQNYGYTF. CDR3 nucleotides: TGTGCCAGCAGCTTGGGAGAGCACCAGAACTATGGCTACACCTTC.

In this sample, this clonotype turned up many times. The chain is built from TRBV7-8 and TRBJ2-1; no firm D call. V was trimmed by 5 bases and J by 7 bases, leaving 18 bases between them. The CDR3 sequence is 15 residues long. In germline, CDR1 is SGHVS, CDR2 FQNEAQ. The CDR3, as DNA: TGTGCCAGCAGCGTCAAAAGGTTACTGGGAAATGAGCAGTTCTTC. This translates into CASSVKRLLGNEQFF.

This clonotype was detected only once. The chain is built from TRBV20-1 and TRBJ2-7; D might be TRBD2 (5 bases). Trimming took 1 base from V and 7 from J, leaving 11 bases between them. The CDR3 is made up of 12 amino acids. The germline CDR1 and CDR2 sequences are DFQATT and SNEGSKA (reference sequence). CDR3 region: CSARGLGGEQYV. In nucleotides, the CDR3 is TGCAGTGCTAGAGGCCTCGGCGGGGAGCAGTACGTC.

This clonotype was seen many times. The J gene is TRBJ2-1, the V gene TRBV6-5; 11 bases match TRBD2. Germline trimming cut 3 bases from V and 9 bases from J; bases unmatched to any gene: 10. CDR1 and CDR2 from the germline V gene are MNHEY and SVGAGI. The CDR3 consists of 16 residues. The CDR3 coding sequence is TGTGCCAGCAGTTATCGGGTCGATAGCGGGAGGGCTGAGCAGTTCTTC. Protein product: CASSYRVDSGRAEQFF.

The genes are TRBV23-1 and TRBJ2-1; unclear D gene. TRBV23-1 is given ORF status, its function remaining uncertain. V lost 6 bases to trimming and J lost 4 bases, with 13 bases between them. CDR3 length: 14 amino acids. This CDR3 reads CASRVELKYNEQFF. CDR3 in DNA: TGCGCCAGCAGGGTAGAGTTGAAGTACAATGAGCAGTTCTTC.

In its sample, this clonotype was seen many times. The chain carries TRBV5-4 and TRBJ2-3; TRBD2 agrees at 10 bases. V shed 4 bases, J shed 3 bases, and the junction held 8 bases outside the gene matches. The CDR3 is made up of 16 amino acids. Germline CDR1 and CDR2: SGHNT and YYREEE (reference sequence). The CDR3 region has the DNA TGTGCCAGCAGCACCGTTCTAGCGGGAGAAACAGATACGCAGTATTTT. It encodes CASSTVLAGETDTQYF.

V and J are TRBV27 and TRBJ2-2; TRBD1 aligns across 7 bases. Germline CDR1 and CDR2: MNHEY and SMNVEV (reference sequence). This CDR3 region has 14 residues. V lost 4 bases and J lost 6; bases outside the gene matches: 5. The DNA of the CDR3 is TGTGCCAGCAGTTACCACGGACAGGCCGGGGAGCTGTTTTTT. Amino acids: CASSYHGQAGELFF.

This clonotype was found many times. The J gene is TRBJ1-5, the V gene TRBV3-1; D is ambiguous. This CDR3 contains 13 residues. Germline CDR1 is LGHDT and CDR2 is YNNKEL (reference sequence). Between the trimmed V and J ends, which lost 1 base and 4 bases, there was a span of 5 bases. The CDR3 sequence is CASSQGPNQPQHF. DNA of the CDR3: TGTGCCAGCAGCCAAGGGCCGAATCAGCCCCAGCATTTT.

This sequence joins TRBV6-2 or TRBV6-3 and TRBJ2-6; the match to TRBD2 covers 10 bases. V lost 10 bases and J lost 2; bases outside the gene matches: 11. Germline lookup yields CDR1 MNHEY and CDR2 SVGEGT. This CDR3 is built from 17 residues. CDR3 residues: CATLRASGSTGANVLTF. As DNA, the CDR3 is TGTGCCACCCTCCGTGCTAGCGGGAGTACTGGGGCCAACGTCCTGACTTTC.

At least ten counts were recorded for this clonotype. This chain uses TRBV15 with TRBJ2-1; a weak D match, TRBD2 (6 bases). This CDR3 contains 13 residues. Trimming stripped 3 bases from V and 13 bases from J, with 16 bases between. CDR1 is LNHNV and CDR2 is YYDKDF in the germline V gene (reference sequence). CDR3 sequence reads: CATSRTLATTQFF. The CDR3, as DNA: TGTGCCACCAGCAGGACGCTAGCGACCACCCAGTTCTTC.

This clonotype was recorded many times. The chain carries TRBV7-2 and TRBJ2-3, with TRBD2 identical over 8 bases. V lost 5 bases and J lost 6; bases outside the gene matches: 7. In germline, CDR1 is SGHTA, CDR2 FQGNSA. The CDR3 loop spans 14 amino acids. The CDR3 sequence: CASSPSGSPDTQYF. Written as DNA, the CDR3 is TGTGCCAGCAGCCCAAGCGGGAGCCCCGATACGCAGTATTTT. The full variable domain, its missing parts supplied by reference TRBV7-2 and TRBJ2-3, is GAGVSQSPSNKVTEKGKDVELRCDPISGHTALYWYRQSLGQGLEFLIYFQGNSAPDKSGLPSDRFSAERTGGSVSTLTIQRTQQEDSAVYLCASSPSGSPDTQYFGPGTRLTVL.

The chain carries TRBV29-1 and TRBJ2-6, with D unresolved. CDR1 and CDR2 (germline): SQVTM, ANQGSEA. Trimming took 3 bases from V and 2 from J, leaving 8 bases between them. This CDR3 is 14 amino acids long. Written as DNA, the CDR3 is TGCAGCGTTGAGGGTTTACCTGGGGCCAACGTCCTGACTTTC. It specifies CSVEGLPGANVLTF. The variable domain in full, with the rest retrieved from reference TRBV29-1 and TRBJ2-6, is SAVISQKPSRDICQRGTSLTIQCQVDSQVTMMFWYRQQPGQSLTLIATANQGSEATYESGFVIDKFPISRPNLTFSTLTVSNMSPEDSSIYLCSVEGLPGANVLTFGAGSRLTVL.

This clonotype was detected many times. The gene calls are TRBV5-1 and TRBJ2-5; 7 bases are shared with TRBD1. This CDR3 has 15 amino acids. J lost 2 bases, V lost 4 bases, and 8 bases had no gene match. Looked up from germline, CDR1 is SGHRS and CDR2 is YFSETQ. CDR3 region: CASSGTPGQQETQYF. CDR3 nucleotides: TGCGCCAGCAGCGGTACTCCGGGACAGCAAGAGACCCAGTACTTC.

This clonotype was detected many times. V is TRBV12-3 or TRBV12-4 and J is TRBJ2-1; 7 bases match TRBD2. V shed 5 bases, J shed 10 bases, and the junction held 8 bases outside the gene matches. The CDR3 spans 13 residues. CDR3 residues: CASSPRRGWEQFF. The CDR3 bases are TGTGCCAGCAGTCCTAGGCGGGGGTGGGAGCAGTTCTTC.

V usage is TRBV29-1 and J usage is TRBJ1-2; D is undetermined. The CDR3 length is 12 residues. V was clipped by 5 bases and J by 4 bases, with 11 bases between them. Germline-derived CDR1 and CDR2 are SQVTM and ANQGSEA. The CDR3 DNA reads as TGCAGCGTTTACGGGGTGGGCTATGGCTACACCTTC. Translated: CSVYGVGYGYTF.

The gene calls are TRBV19 and TRBJ2-2, with D possibly called TRBD1 or TRBD2 (5 bases each). Trimming took off 3 bases at V and 0 bases at J, with 11 bases between the two ends. The germline CDR1 and CDR2 sequences are LNHDA and SQIVND (reference sequence). CDR3 length: 16 residues. CDR3 amino acids: CASSMLGDANTGELFF. The CDR3 DNA follows: TGTGCCAGTAGTATGTTGGGGGACGCGAACACCGGGGAGCTGTTTTTT.